The entry below gives a single T cell receptor beta chain sequence along with its context. Its antigen is currently not known. Nothing much larger sits one base from this clone, and base qualities are not available. The data were obtained in a study of blood T cell repertoires in COVID-19 (dated by TCRdb to the early 2020s). Background for the entire study: Samples from collaborators originated in the United States, Italy and Spain and spanned both the acute and convalescent phases of COVID-19. The material from the prospective study consisted of cDNA or gDNA derived from T cells, B-cell-depleted T cells, or PBMCs. The dataset comprised deeply sampled blood TCRbeta repertoires from subjects exposed to, actively infected with, or recovered from COVID-19. The repertoires were released in a freely available public database meant as a resource for research on the immune response to SARS-CoV-2. The samples were drawn from two sources: the first 160 participants of the ongoing ImmuneRACE study, and fewer than 1,500 subjects contributed by 6 global collaborators. Nearly every sample came with metadata listing a de-identified subject ID, COVID-19 status, age in years and sex. HLA class I and class II types, where available, came from metadata supplied by the sample provider rather than from assay-based typing.

TCRbeta CDR3 regions were amplified from genomic DNA by means of the immunoSEQ Assay, a bias-controlled multiplex PCR. The study's own analysis went as follows. Within the assay, amplification of reference gene primers was used to estimate how many nucleated cells each sample contained. To quantify the absolute abundance of each unique TCRbeta CDR3 rearrangement, sequence reads were collapsed and filtered. For each sample, productive Simpson clonality was calculated as the square root of Simpson's diversity index over productive rearrangements. The table was pulled from immuneACCESS by TCRdb, which kept in-frame rearrangements only. Such tables lose some clones; where checked, under half of the loss comes from unresolved V genes, and the rest has no known cause. From that table come the V and J calls and clone size; the DNA was used to work out D and trimming. The sample table contains about 440,000 clones; only one count was recorded for approximately 90% of them. The ten largest account for over 4% of the sample.

Each collaborating institution followed its own protocols to collect whole blood in K2EDTA tubes. Collaborator samples were shipped for TCRbeta analysis as frozen whole blood, isolated PBMCs, or DNA extracted from either sample type. Summary of the overall study and its limitations: Clinical and demographic metadata were provided uncurated, with the amount varying by source and participant.

The germline V and J ends show losses of 5 bases and 5 bases respectively, and no gene match explains 6 bases of the junction. The germline V gene (reference sequence) yields SEHNR for CDR1 and FQNEAQ for CDR2. The CDR3, cysteine through phenylalanine, is 16 amino acids long. The kept DNA is CDR3 alone, 48 bases in frame from the first base. In this chain, TRBV7-9 is recombined with TRBJ1-6; 10 central nucleotides agree with TRBD1. This TCR came from a woman aged 30 to 39 with acute or convalescent COVID-19. Input material: peripheral blood. This receptor has the CDR3 CASSRRGQGNNSPLHF. In nucleotide form, the sequence is TGTGCCAGCAGCCGAAGGGGACAGGGGAATAATTCACCCCTCCACTTT.